This TCR beta chain came from a study of read filtering for tumor transcriptome and immune sequencing. Across the study: The cohort had some 17 men and 14 to 15 women aged roughly 47 to 85, mean roughly 70 years.

This clonotype was observed many times. Its antigen is unknown. This library used roughly 0.4 ug RNA and molecular barcoded adaptors spanning alpha/delta and beta/gamma chains. TCRdb reprocessed the reads with MiXCR, giving one entry per CDR3 protein. The profile shows more than 100,000 distinct CDR3 sequences, roughly 13% of them singletons. Every patient had bone marrow sampled while the disease was active. Germline CDR1 MNHNY, CDR2 SVGAGI (reference sequence). The CDR3 has 15 amino acids. V was trimmed by 6 bases and J by 3 bases, leaving 17 bases between them. Findings and caveats of the study: Dropping single-read clonotypes raised IR-seq and RNA-seq shared-clonotype correlation.

The sequenced material came from a population of CD138-negative cells sorted from bone marrow. V usage is TRBV6-6 and J usage is TRBJ1-1, with D perhaps TRBD1 (6 bases). The TCR comes from a donor aged 40 or over with multiple myeloma. The CDR3 coding sequence is TGTGCCAGCAGAACACAGGGAATGAGCCACACTGAAGCTTTCTTT. It translates to CASRTQGMSHTEAFF.